This T cell receptor beta chain was profiled in a study of blood T cell repertoires in COVID-19. Study details: COVID-19 samples from acute and convalescent phases originated in the United States, Italy and Spain. From T cells, B-cell-depleted T cells, or PBMCs came the material, which was cDNA or gDNA.

Trimming removed 4 bases from V and 4 bases from J; junction bases left unmatched: 4. In germline, CDR1 is MNHEY, CDR2 SVGAGI. The CDR3 is 15 residues long. In the original analysis: Nucleated cell number was recorded as an estimate derived from reference gene primer amplification. Assay used: immunoSEQ multiplex PCR; TCRdb lists only in-frame clones, some missing. V and J calls and clone size are given by that table; D and trimming were obtained from the DNA. The table includes around 340,000 clones, 89% detected once. Those enrolled in Seattle joined during active infection and were followed longitudinally afterward.

This clonotype was sampled from a woman in her sixties or seventies with COVID-19, enrolled during active disease. Specimen: peripheral blood. The chain uses TRBV6-5 and TRBJ1-6, with 7 nucleotides matching TRBD1. CDR3 nucleotides: TGTGCCAGCAGTTCAGGACAGGCTTATAATTCACCCCTCCACTTT. Encoded protein: CASSSGQAYNSPLHF.